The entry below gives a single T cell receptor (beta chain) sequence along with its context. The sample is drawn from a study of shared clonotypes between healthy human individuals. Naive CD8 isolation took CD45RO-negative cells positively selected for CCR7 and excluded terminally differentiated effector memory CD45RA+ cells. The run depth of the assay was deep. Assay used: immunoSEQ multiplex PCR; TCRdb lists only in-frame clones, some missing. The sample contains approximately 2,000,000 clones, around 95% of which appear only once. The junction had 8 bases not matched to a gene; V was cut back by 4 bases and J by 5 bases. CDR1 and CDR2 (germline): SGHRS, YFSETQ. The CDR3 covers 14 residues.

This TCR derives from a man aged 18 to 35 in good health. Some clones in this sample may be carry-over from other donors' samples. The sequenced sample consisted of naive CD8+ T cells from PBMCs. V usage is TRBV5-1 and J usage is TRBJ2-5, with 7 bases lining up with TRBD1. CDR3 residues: CASSPHGTVETQYF. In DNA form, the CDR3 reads TGCGCCAGCAGCCCCCACGGGACAGTTGAGACCCAGTACTTC.